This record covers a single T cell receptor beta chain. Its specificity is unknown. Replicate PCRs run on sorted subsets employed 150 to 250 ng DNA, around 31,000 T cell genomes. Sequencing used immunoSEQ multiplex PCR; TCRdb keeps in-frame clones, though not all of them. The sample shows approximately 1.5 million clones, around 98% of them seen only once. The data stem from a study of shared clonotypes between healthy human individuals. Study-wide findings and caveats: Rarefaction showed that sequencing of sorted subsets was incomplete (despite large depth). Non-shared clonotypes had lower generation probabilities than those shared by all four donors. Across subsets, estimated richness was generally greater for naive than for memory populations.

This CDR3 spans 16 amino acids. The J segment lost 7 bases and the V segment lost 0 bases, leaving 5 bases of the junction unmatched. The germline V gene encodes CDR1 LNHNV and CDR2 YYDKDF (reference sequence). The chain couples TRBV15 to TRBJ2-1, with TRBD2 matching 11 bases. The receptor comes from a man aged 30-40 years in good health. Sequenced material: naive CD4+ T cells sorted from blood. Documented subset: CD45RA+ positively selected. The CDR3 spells CATSRDRTSGSNEQFF. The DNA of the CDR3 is TGTGCCACCAGCAGAGATCGCACTAGCGGGAGTAATGAGCAGTTCTTC.